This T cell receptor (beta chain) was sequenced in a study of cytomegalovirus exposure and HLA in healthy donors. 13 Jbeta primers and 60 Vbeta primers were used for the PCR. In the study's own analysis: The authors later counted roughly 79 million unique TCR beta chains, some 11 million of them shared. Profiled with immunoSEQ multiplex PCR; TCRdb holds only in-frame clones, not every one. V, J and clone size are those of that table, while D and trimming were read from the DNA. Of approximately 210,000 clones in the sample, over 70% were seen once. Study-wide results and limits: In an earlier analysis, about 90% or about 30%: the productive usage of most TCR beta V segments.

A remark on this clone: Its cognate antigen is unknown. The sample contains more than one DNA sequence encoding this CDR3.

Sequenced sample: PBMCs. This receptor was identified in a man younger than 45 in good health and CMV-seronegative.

CDR3 region: CASSQGTSLYYEQYF. CDR3 DNA: TGTGCCAGCAGCCAGGGGACTAGCCTATACTACGAGCAGTACTTC. The rearrangement links TRBV14 to TRBJ2-7; 9 bases align to TRBD2. This CDR3 has 15 amino acids. Germline V CDR1 and CDR2: SGHDN, FVKESK. The V and J ends lost 3 bases and 3 bases, in that order; junction bases with no gene match: 6.